The 3 T cell receptor beta chains given below trace back to one sample, sequenced in a study of beta chain features in type 1 diabetes. Every isolated RNA sample was fully reverse transcribed, so sequencing captured expressed TCRB transcripts. Sequencing used immunoSEQ multiplex PCR; TCRdb keeps in-frame clones, though not all of them. The table lists hundreds of thousands of clones, 12% to 15% of them singletons, with more than 6.5% in the top ten. Sequencing was done on a sample of central memory CD4+ T cells from blood. The receptors stem from a young man in good health.

Only a few counts were recorded for this clone. V is TRBV18 and J is TRBJ1-3, with a tentative D call TRBD1 (5 bases). Trimming cost V 3 bases and J 4 bases, with 16 bases left between them. CDR3 length equals 16 residues. Germline assignment: CDR1 KGHSH and CDR2 LQKENI. The DNA for the CDR3 is TGTGCCAGCTCACCCTACTCCGGGACGGTCGGAAACACCATATATTTT. It yields the protein CASSPYSGTVGNTIYF. Variable domain in full (rest from reference TRBV18 and TRBJ1-3): NAGVMQNPRHLVRRRGQEARLRCSPMKGHSHVYWYRQLPEEGLKFMVYLQKENIIDESGMPKERFSAEFPKEGPSILRIQQVVRGDSAAYFCASSPYSGTVGNTIYFGEGSWLTVV.

This clone has more than one count but fewer than ten. The V call is TRBV4-3, the J call TRBJ2-7; 8 bases are a match to TRBD1. CDR1 and CDR2 from the germline V gene are LGHNA and YSLEER. The CDR3 length is 14 residues. The J segment lost 9 bases and the V segment lost 0 bases, leaving 7 bases of the junction unmatched. The CDR3 spells CASSQERSGTGQYF. CDR3 DNA: TGCGCCAGCAGCCAAGAGAGGTCTGGGACAGGGCAGTACTTC.

This clone has just a few counts. The rearrangement joins TRBV4-2 to TRBJ1-1; TRBD1 agrees at 7 bases. Germline loops: CDR1 LGHNA, CDR2 YNFKEQ. Trimming removed 3 bases from V and 7 bases from J; junction bases left unmatched: 8. This CDR3 spans 14 amino acids. CDR3 region: CASSHPTGIGEAFF. The CDR3 DNA reads TGTGCCAGCAGCCACCCGACAGGGATAGGTGAAGCTTTCTTT.